Shown below are 9 T cell receptor beta chains from a single sample sequenced in a study of cytomegalovirus exposure and HLA in healthy donors (dated by TCRdb to 2016 to 2017). The library was made by the immunoSEQ multiplex PCR assay. For the multiplex PCR, a mixture combining 60 forward primers for TCR Vbeta segments and 13 reverse primers for TCR Jbeta segments was used. The immuneACCESS repertoire file appears here via TCRdb, limited to in-frame rearrangements. These files lack a portion of the clones; in checked studies, under half of the deficit traces to unresolved V genes, and the cause of the others is not known. The sample table shows about 110,000 clones, and roughly 13% are seen once. Of the sample, more than 15% is held by the ten largest clones. The material sequenced was PBMCs. These receptor sequences come from a man aged 40-49 years in good health and CMV-seropositive.

This chain connects TRBV28 to TRBJ1-1, with D possibly being TRBD1 (5 bases). Germline V gene lookup returns CDR1 MDHEN and CDR2 SYDVKM. The CDR3 is made up of 14 amino acids. V shed 4 bases and J shed 3 bases, with 12 bases lying between them. CDR3 nucleotide sequence: TGTGCCAGCAGTTCCGTAGACAGTTACACTGAAGCTTTCTTT. Its translation: CASSSVDSYTEAFF.

The chain is built from TRBV27 and TRBJ2-5, with D possibly being TRBD1 (6 bases). V lost 7 bases and J 2 bases, leaving 11 bases between the germline ends. Germline V gives CDR1 MNHEY, CDR2 SMNVEV (reference sequence). The CDR3 has 13 residues. The CDR3, as DNA: TGTGCCAGCAACCGGACAGATCAAGAGACCCAGTACTTC. Protein: CASNRTDQETQYF.

This chain joins TRBV27 and TRBJ1-5, with 10 bases that match TRBD1. After removal of 0 bases from V and 2 bases from J, the junction contained 1 base not matched to a gene. Germline assignment: CDR1 MNHEY and CDR2 SMNVEV (reference sequence). This CDR3 has 16 residues. The CDR3 region has the DNA TGTGCCAGCAGTTTATCAGGACAGGGGGGCAATCAGCCCCAGCATTTT. Protein: CASSLSGQGGNQPQHF.

A remark on this clone: The same CDR3 can be traced to other DNA sequences in this sample. J is TRBJ2-7 and V is TRBV9, with TRBD2 matching over 11 bases. Unmatched junction bases numbered 3, after V lost 3 bases and J lost 4 bases. The CDR3 sequence is 14 residues long. The germline gives CDR1 SGDLS, CDR2 YYNGEE. DNA of the CDR3: TGTGCCAGCAGCGCCGGGACTAGCGGATACGAGCAGTACTTC. Protein sequence: CASSAGTSGYEQYF.

This chain connects TRBV7-7 to TRBJ2-1, with 14 positions matching TRBD2. The CDR3 runs 16 residues. The V segment lost 5 bases and the J segment 6 bases; nucleotides outside the gene matches: 6. CDR1 and CDR2 (germline): SSHAT, FNYEAQ (reference sequence). This chain's CDR3 is CASSPWTSGRTNEQFF. CDR3 nucleotides: TGTGCCAGCAGCCCATGGACTAGCGGGAGGACCAATGAGCAGTTCTTC.

This chain connects TRBV18 to TRBJ1-1, with 10 bases lining up with TRBD1. Losses at the gene ends were 3 bases for V and 9 bases for J; bases not matched to a gene: 13. CDR1 and CDR2 from the germline V gene are KGHSH and LQKENI. The CDR3 extends over 16 amino acids. The CDR3 reads CASSPYSSGTGEKAFF. CDR3 coding DNA: TGTGCCAGCTCACCCTATTCCTCCGGGACAGGGGAAAAAGCTTTCTTT. Using reference TRBV18 and TRBJ1-1 for the parts outside the CDR3, the full variable domain is NAGVMQNPRHLVRRRGQEARLRCSPMKGHSHVYWYRQLPEEGLKFMVYLQKENIIDESGMPKERFSAEFPKEGPSILRIQQVVRGDSAAYFCASSPYSSGTGEKAFFGQGTRLTVV.

The chain joins TRBV30 to TRBJ2-1, with a possible D match to TRBD2 (7 bases). This CDR3 is built from 12 residues. Germline lookup yields CDR1 GTSNPN and CDR2 SVGIG (reference sequence). V was pared by 3 bases and J by 8 bases, with 11 bases between. CDR3: CAWRAGAYEQFF. The DNA of the CDR3 is TGTGCCTGGAGGGCGGGGGCTTATGAGCAGTTCTTC. Combining the CDR3 with reference TRBV30 and TRBJ2-1 gives the whole variable domain SQTIHQWPATLVQPVGSPLSLECTVEGTSNPNLYWYRQAAGRGLQLLFYSVGIGQISSEVPQNLSASRPQDRQFILSSKKLLLSDSGFYLCAWRAGAYEQFFGPGTRLTVL.

This clone was counted a few times. The V gene is TRBV10-2, the J gene TRBJ2-3, with 9 bases that match TRBD2. After removal of 0 bases from V and 4 bases from J, the junction contained 5 bases not matched to a gene. The CDR3 totals 16 residues. From germline, CDR1 is WSHSY and CDR2 SAAADI. The CDR3 nucleotides are TGCGCCAGCAGTGAGTCGATGGGCGGGAGGGCAGATACGCAGTATTTT. As protein: CASSESMGGRADTQYF.

This CDR3 is CASSRDTHTGELFF. CDR3 sequence (DNA): TGTGCCAGCAGCCGGGACACCCACACCGGGGAGCTGTTTTTT. The chain combines TRBV11-3 with TRBJ2-2; perhaps TRBD1 as D (6 bases). The CDR3 is made up of 14 amino acids. Trimming left V 5 bases short and J 3 bases short, with 10 bases between. CDR1 is SGHNT, CDR2 YENEEA, per germline.